One and the same sample provided the 19 T cell receptor beta chains below, sequenced in a study of cytomegalovirus exposure and HLA in healthy donors. The primer mix had 60 Vbeta and 13 Jbeta primers. Using immunoSEQ multiplex PCR, the repertoire was profiled, and TCRdb retains in-frame clones only, with some absent. This sample has 150,000 to 200,000 clones; 60% to 85% occur once, and the top ten carry around 3.1%. Sequenced material: PBMCs. The receptors originated from a woman aged 45-60 years in good health and CMV-seropositive.

This sequence joins TRBV19 and TRBJ1-1, with 7 positions matching TRBD1. The CDR3 covers 12 residues. From germline, CDR1 is LNHDA and CDR2 SQIVND (reference sequence). V lost 11 bases, J lost 4 bases, and 7 bases stayed unmatched. The CDR3 sequence is CAAEGAGTEAFF. In nucleotides, the CDR3 is TGTGCCGCTGAGGGGGCCGGCACTGAAGCTTTCTTT.

This clone was detected once. The chain has TRBV19 and TRBJ1-6; D unclear. With 2 bases removed from V and 7 bases from J, the gap between germline ends came to 9 bases. Germline values: CDR1 LNHDA, CDR2 SQIVND (reference sequence). The CDR3 spans 14 residues. The CDR3 spells CASSINSPNSPLHF. CDR3 sequence (DNA): TGTGCCAGTAGTATAAACAGCCCAAATTCACCCCTCCACTTT. The full variable domain, rest sourced from reference TRBV19 and TRBJ1-6, is DGGITQSPKYLFRKEGQNVTLSCEQNLNHDAMYWYRQDPGQGLRLIYYSQIVNDFQKGDIAEGYSVSREKKESFPLTVTSAQKNPTAFYLCASSINSPNSPLHFGNGTRLTVT.

The chain recombines TRBV6-5 with TRBJ1-4; TRBD1 matches at 7 bases. The CDR3 consists of 14 residues. V lost 2 bases to trimming and J lost 6 bases; unmatched junction nucleotides: 3. The V gene's germline CDR1 is MNHEY and CDR2 SVGAGI. The CDR3 region has the DNA TGTGCCAGCAGTTACCGGGACAGTGATGAAAAACTGTTTTTT. Amino acid sequence: CASSYRDSDEKLFF.

The rearrangement links TRBV9 to TRBJ2-3; 8 bases match TRBD1. The CDR3 spans 17 residues. CDR1 SGDLS and CDR2 YYNGEE come from the germline V gene. Trimming cost V 4 bases and J 1 base; bases outside gene matches: 11. The CDR3 sequence is CASSPRTGWQGTDTQYF. In nucleotides, the CDR3 is TGTGCCAGCAGCCCCAGGACAGGGTGGCAGGGCACAGATACGCAGTATTTT.

The chain has TRBV4-1 and TRBJ2-7; 8 nucleotides line up with TRBD1. Looked up from germline, CDR1 is MGHRA and CDR2 is YSYEKL. The junction had 9 bases not matched to a gene; V was cut back by 4 bases and J by 4 bases. The length of the CDR3 is 15 residues. The CDR3 sequence: CASSPPGQGWYEQYF. The CDR3 DNA reads TGCGCCAGCAGCCCCCCAGGACAGGGTTGGTACGAGCAGTACTTC.

The J gene is TRBJ2-7, the V gene TRBV7-2; weak D call: TRBD2 (6 bases). Germline loops: CDR1 SGHTA, CDR2 FQGNSA. CDR3 length: 16 residues. V gave up 4 bases and J gave up 5 bases, with 21 bases separating them. The CDR3 sequence: CASSSRPPPTRHEQYF. The CDR3 bases are TGTGCCAGCAGCTCTAGGCCCCCTCCGACTAGACACGAGCAGTACTTC.

The chain combines TRBV4-1 with TRBJ1-6, with 9 bases matching TRBD1. V was pared by 1 base and J by 7 bases, with 5 bases of the junction left unmatched. CDR3 length: 16 amino acids. Germline lookup yields CDR1 MGHRA and CDR2 YSYEKL. The CDR3 sequence: CASSQVEGTGNSPLHF. Here the CDR3 DNA reads TGCGCCAGCAGCCAAGTGGAAGGGACAGGGAATTCACCCCTCCACTTT.

The chain joins TRBV7-2 to TRBJ2-5; 14 bases match TRBD2. The CDR3 has 17 residues. With V trimmed by 5 bases and J by 5 bases, 10 bases remained unmatched. The germline V gene has CDR1 SGHTA and CDR2 FQGNSA. The CDR3 coding sequence is TGTGCCAGCAGCCTCGGGACTAGCGGGGGCCTCGGGGAGACCCAGTACTTC. Translation gives CASSLGTSGGLGETQYF.

V gene TRBV9 combines with J gene TRBJ2-3; D unclear. V lost 1 base and J 6 bases, leaving 9 bases between the germline ends. CDR3 length equals 13 residues. The germline gives CDR1 SGDLS, CDR2 YYNGEE. The CDR3 protein is CASSVQTGDTQYF. Written as DNA, the CDR3 is TGTGCCAGCAGCGTACAGACTGGGGATACGCAGTATTTT.

V is TRBV5-1 and J is TRBJ1-4; 8 bases align to TRBD1. CDR1 SGHRS and CDR2 YFSETQ come from the germline V gene. The CDR3 is 16 residues long. V trimming: 4 bases; J trimming: 8 bases; junction bases outside the gene matches: 13. DNA for the CDR3: TGCGCCAGCAGCCCAGGGGGCCTAACCCAGGAAGAAAAACTGTTTTTT. Its translation: CASSPGGLTQEEKLFF.

This clone appeared a few times. The chain is built from TRBV4-1 and TRBJ1-5, with unresolved D. This CDR3 has 15 amino acids. Germline lookup yields CDR1 MGHRA and CDR2 YSYEKL. V dropped 1 base and J dropped 5 bases, with 12 bases sitting between them. CDR3 coding DNA: TGCGCCAGCAGCCAAGTCCGGTCCGGGGATCAGCCCCAGCATTTT. It is translated as CASSQVRSGDQPQHF.

The chain recombines TRBV7-8 with TRBJ1-2; D remains ambiguous. This CDR3 is built from 15 residues. The germline V gene has CDR1 SGHVS and CDR2 FQNEAQ. V lost 4 bases, J lost 8 bases, and 20 bases lay in between. The CDR3 region is CASSYRRVDRKGYTF. CDR3 nucleotides: TGTGCCAGCAGCTATCGGAGGGTCGATCGTAAGGGCTACACCTTC. Full variable domain (missing parts from reference TRBV7-8 and TRBJ1-2): GAGVSQSPRYKVAKRGQDVALRCDPISGHVSLFWYQQALGQGPEFLTYFQNEAQLDKSGLPSDRFFAERPEGSVSTLKIQRTQQEDSAVYLCASSYRRVDRKGYTFGSGTRLTVV.

This clone was counted a single time. CDR3 DNA sequence: TGTGCCAGCAGTTACCCGGGGAGGCAAGCCTGGGAGACCCAGTACTTC. Its protein is CASSYPGRQAWETQYF. The chain combines TRBV6-6 with TRBJ2-5; tentative D call: TRBD2 (6 bases). The V gene's germline CDR1 is MNHNY and CDR2 SVGAGI (reference sequence). The CDR3 is made up of 16 amino acids. Trimming cost V 2 bases and J 5 bases, with 18 bases left between them.

This clone appeared once. The J gene is TRBJ2-7, the V gene TRBV2; D is unresolved. The ends were cut back, 1 base at V and 4 bases at J, with 14 bases in the middle. Germline assignment: CDR1 SNHLY and CDR2 FYNNEI. The CDR3 totals 15 residues. The CDR3 spells CASSEDQTTNYEQYF. DNA of the CDR3: TGTGCCAGCAGTGAAGACCAAACAACAAATTACGAGCAGTACTTC. Full variable domain (outside the CDR3, taken from reference TRBV2 and TRBJ2-7): EPEVTQTPSHQVTQMGQEVILRCVPISNHLYFYWYRQILGQKVEFLVSFYNNEISEKSEIFDDQFSVERPDGSNFTLKIRSTKLEDSAMYFCASSEDQTTNYEQYFGPGTRLTVT.

On this clone: The CDR3 does not end in the conserved phenylalanine or tryptophan, so this is likely a read error. The chain has TRBV11-3 and TRBJ1-6; D is possibly TRBD1 (5 bases). Between the trimmed V and J ends, which lost 4 bases and 10 bases, there was a span of 11 bases. The CDR3 contains 13 residues. The germline CDR1 and CDR2 sequences are SGHNT and YENEEA. CDR3 region: CASSSDSLSPLHL. CDR3 sequence (DNA): TGTGCCAGCAGCTCCGACAGTCTGTCACCCCTCCACCTT.

The chain has TRBV4-3 and TRBJ1-2, with TRBD1 matching 8 bases. The CDR3 consists of 15 residues. CDR1 is LGHNA, CDR2 YSLEER, per germline. With 1 base clipped from V and 4 bases from J, the junction kept 5 bases outside the gene matches. The CDR3 loop reads CASSQVGQGSYGYTF. The CDR3 DNA follows: TGCGCCAGCAGCCAAGTCGGACAGGGTAGCTATGGCTACACCTTC.

This clone was observed a few times. The gene calls are TRBV6-1 and TRBJ2-7; D not certain. Germline V gene lookup returns CDR1 MNHNS and CDR2 SASEGT. V lost 0 bases and J lost 2, with 11 bases in between. The CDR3 totals 15 residues. The CDR3 loop is CASSEAPATAYEQYF. In DNA, the CDR3 is TGTGCCAGCAGTGAAGCTCCCGCCACAGCCTACGAGCAGTACTTC.

This chain connects TRBV28 to TRBJ2-7; TRBD1 matches at 10 bases. The CDR3 extends over 14 amino acids. Germline trimming cut 4 bases from V and 5 bases from J; bases unmatched to any gene: 5. Per the germline V gene, CDR1 is MDHEN and CDR2 is SYDVKM. CDR3 sequence reads: CASSSTGGRNEQYF. DNA of the CDR3: TGTGCCAGCAGTTCGACAGGGGGCCGCAACGAGCAGTACTTC.

This sequence joins TRBV11-1 and TRBJ2-5; the D gene is possibly TRBD1 (5 bases). Per germline, CDR1 SGHAT and CDR2 FQDESV (reference sequence). V gave up 1 base and J gave up 5 bases, with 20 bases separating them. The CDR3 totals 17 residues. The CDR3 DNA follows: TGTGCCAGCAGCTTAGGGGCAGGTCTGGAGAAGGGGGAGACCCAGTACTTC. Amino acids: CASSLGAGLEKGETQYF.